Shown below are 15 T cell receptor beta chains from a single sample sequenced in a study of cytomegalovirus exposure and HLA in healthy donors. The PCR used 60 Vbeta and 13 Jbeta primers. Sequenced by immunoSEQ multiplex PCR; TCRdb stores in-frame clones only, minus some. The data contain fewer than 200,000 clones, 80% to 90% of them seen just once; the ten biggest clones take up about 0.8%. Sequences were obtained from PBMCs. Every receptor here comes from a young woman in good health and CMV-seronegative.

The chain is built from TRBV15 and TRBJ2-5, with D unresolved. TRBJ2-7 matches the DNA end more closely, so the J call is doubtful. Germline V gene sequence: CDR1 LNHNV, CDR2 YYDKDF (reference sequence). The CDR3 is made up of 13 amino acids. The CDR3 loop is CATSREGDYEQYF. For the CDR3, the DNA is TGTGCCACCAGCAGAGAAGGTGACTACGAGCAGTACTTC.

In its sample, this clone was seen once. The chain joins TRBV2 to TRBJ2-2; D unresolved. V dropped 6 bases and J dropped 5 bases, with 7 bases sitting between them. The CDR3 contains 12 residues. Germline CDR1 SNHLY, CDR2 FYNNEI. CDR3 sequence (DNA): TGTGCCAGCAGACCCCGGACCGGGGAGCTGTTTTTT. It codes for CASRPRTGELFF.

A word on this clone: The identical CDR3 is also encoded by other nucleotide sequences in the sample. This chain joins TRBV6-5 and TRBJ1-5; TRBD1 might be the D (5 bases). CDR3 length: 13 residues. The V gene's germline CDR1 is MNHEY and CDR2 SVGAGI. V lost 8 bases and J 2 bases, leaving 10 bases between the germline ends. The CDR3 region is CASGQGGNQPQHF. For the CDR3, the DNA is TGTGCCAGCGGGCAGGGCGGCAATCAGCCCCAGCATTTT.

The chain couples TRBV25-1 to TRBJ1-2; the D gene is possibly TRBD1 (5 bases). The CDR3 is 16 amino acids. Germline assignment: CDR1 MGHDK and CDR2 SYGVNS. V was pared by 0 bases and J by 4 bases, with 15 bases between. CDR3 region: CASSEYSRAIGYGYTF. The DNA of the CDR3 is TGTGCCAGCAGTGAATACAGCAGGGCCATCGGCTATGGCTACACCTTC.

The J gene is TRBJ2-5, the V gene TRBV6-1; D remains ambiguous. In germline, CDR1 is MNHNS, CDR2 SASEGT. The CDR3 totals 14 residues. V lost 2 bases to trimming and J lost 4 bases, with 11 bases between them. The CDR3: CASSENPAGETQYF. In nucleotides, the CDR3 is TGTGCCAGCAGTGAAAATCCAGCAGGAGAGACCCAGTACTTC.

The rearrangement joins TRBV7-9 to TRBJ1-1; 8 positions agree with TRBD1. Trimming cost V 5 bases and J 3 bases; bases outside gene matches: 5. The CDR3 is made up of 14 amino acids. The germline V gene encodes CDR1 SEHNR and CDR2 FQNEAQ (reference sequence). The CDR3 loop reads CASSQGAEDTEAFF. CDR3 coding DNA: TGTGCCAGCAGCCAGGGGGCGGAGGACACTGAAGCTTTCTTT.

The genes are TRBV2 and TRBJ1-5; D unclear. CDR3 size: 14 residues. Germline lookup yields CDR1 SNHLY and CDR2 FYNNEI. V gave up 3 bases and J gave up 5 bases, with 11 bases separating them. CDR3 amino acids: CASSDKKRDQPQHF. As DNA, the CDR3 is TGTGCCAGCAGTGACAAAAAGAGGGATCAGCCCCAGCATTTT.

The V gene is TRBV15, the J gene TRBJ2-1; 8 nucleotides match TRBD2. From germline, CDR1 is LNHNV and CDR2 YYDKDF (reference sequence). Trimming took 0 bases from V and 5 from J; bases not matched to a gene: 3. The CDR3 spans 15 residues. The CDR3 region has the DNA TGTGCCACCAGCAGAGACCATAGCGGGAACAATGAGCAGTTCTTC. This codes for CATSRDHSGNNEQFF.

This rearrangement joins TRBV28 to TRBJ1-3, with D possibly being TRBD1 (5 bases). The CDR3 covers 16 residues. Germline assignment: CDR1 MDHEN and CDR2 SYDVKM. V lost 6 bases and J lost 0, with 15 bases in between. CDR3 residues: CASSQDIRFSGNTIYF. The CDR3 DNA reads TGTGCCAGCAGCCAGGACATCAGGTTCTCTGGAAACACCATATATTTT.

CDR3 residues: CASTLSVRAYNEQFF. CDR3 nucleotide sequence: TGTGCCAGCACCTTGTCGGTGCGAGCCTACAATGAGCAGTTCTTC. V gene TRBV6-1 combines with J gene TRBJ2-1; D gene unclear. V was clipped by 7 bases and J by 2 bases, with 15 bases between them. Per the germline V gene, CDR1 is MNHNS and CDR2 is SASEGT. The CDR3 contains 15 residues.

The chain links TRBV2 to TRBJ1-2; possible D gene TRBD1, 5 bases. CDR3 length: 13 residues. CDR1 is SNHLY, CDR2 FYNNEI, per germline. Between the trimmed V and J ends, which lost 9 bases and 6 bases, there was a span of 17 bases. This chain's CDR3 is CASWIPRGDGYTF. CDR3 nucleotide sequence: TGTGCCAGTTGGATTCCCCGGGGGGATGGCTACACCTTC. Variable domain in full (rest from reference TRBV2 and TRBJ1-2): EPEVTQTPSHQVTQMGQEVILRCVPISNHLYFYWYRQILGQKVEFLVSFYNNEISEKSEIFDDQFSVERPDGSNFTLKIRSTKLEDSAMYFCASWIPRGDGYTFGSGTRLTVV.

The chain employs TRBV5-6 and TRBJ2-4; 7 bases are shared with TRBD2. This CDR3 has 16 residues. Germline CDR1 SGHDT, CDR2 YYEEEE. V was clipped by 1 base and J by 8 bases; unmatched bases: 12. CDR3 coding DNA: TGTGCCAGCAGCTTGCAGAACGGGCGGGAGATTTACATTCAGTACTTC. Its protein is CASSLQNGREIYIQYF.

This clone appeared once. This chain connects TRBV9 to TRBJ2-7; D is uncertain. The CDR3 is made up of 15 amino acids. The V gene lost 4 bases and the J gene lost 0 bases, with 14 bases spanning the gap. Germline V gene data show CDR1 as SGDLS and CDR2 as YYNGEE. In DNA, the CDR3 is TGTGCCAGCAGCTACCGCTCAGCGAGCTCCTACGAGCAGTACTTC. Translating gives CASSYRSASSYEQYF.

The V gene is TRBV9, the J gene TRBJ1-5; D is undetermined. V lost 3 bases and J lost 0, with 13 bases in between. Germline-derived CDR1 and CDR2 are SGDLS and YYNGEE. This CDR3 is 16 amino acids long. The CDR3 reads CASSGGGPSSNQPQHF. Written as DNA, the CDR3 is TGTGCCAGCAGCGGCGGAGGGCCCTCTAGCAATCAGCCCCAGCATTTT. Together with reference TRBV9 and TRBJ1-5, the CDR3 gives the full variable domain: DSGVTQTPKHLITATGQRVTLRCSPRSGDLSVYWYQQSLDQGLQFLIQYYNGEERAKGNILERFSAQQFPDLHSELNLSSLELGDSALYFCASSGGGPSSNQPQHFGDGTRLSIL.

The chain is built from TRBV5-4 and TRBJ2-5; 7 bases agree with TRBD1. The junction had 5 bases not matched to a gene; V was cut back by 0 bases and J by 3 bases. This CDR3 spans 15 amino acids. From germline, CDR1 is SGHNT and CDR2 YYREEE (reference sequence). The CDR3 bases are TGTGCCAGCAGCTTGGTTGGGACAGAGAAAGAGACCCAGTACTTC. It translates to CASSLVGTEKETQYF.